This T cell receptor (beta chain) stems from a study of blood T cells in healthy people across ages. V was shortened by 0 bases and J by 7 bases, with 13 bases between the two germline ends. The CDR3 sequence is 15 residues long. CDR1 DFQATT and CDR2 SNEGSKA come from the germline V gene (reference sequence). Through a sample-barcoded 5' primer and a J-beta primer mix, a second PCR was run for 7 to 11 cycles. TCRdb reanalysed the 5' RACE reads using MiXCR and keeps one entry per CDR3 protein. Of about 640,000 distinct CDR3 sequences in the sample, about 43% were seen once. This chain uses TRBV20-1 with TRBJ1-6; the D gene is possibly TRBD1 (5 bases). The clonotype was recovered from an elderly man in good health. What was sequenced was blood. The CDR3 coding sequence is TGCAGTGCTAGAGATATGAGGGCAGGGAATTCACCCCTCCACTTT. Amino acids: CSARDMRAGNSPLHF.